The 10 T cell receptor beta chains presented below share a single source sample, sequenced in a study of blood T cell repertoires in COVID-19. Sequencing used immunoSEQ multiplex PCR; TCRdb keeps in-frame clones, though not all of them. The repertoire consists of 250,000 to 350,000 clones, with around 87% occurring once and the leading ten covering about 8%. The sample consisted of peripheral blood. The receptors stem from a woman between 45 and 65 years old who had recovered from COVID-19.

The V and J genes are TRBV7-2 and TRBJ1-5, with D hard to call. Per the germline V gene, CDR1 is SGHTA and CDR2 is FQGNSA. Trimming took 5 bases from V and 5 from J, leaving 10 bases between them. There are 13 residues in the CDR3. CDR3 amino acids: CASSPLRDQPQHF. In DNA form, the CDR3 reads TGTGCCAGCAGCCCCCTACGGGATCAGCCCCAGCATTTT.

The J gene is TRBJ1-2, the V gene TRBV11-2, with a tentative D call TRBD1 (5 bases). Trimming took 3 bases from V and 2 from J, leaving 7 bases between them. The CDR3 length is 13 residues. Germline V CDR1 and CDR2: SGHAT, FQNNGV. CDR3 region: CASSFGGNYGYTF. As DNA, the CDR3 is TGTGCCAGCAGCTTCGGGGGAAACTATGGCTACACCTTC.

This chain links TRBV19 with TRBJ1-2, with a weak D call TRBD1 (6 bases). From germline, CDR1 is LNHDA and CDR2 SQIVND (reference sequence). The CDR3 length is 13 residues. V lost 6 bases to trimming and J lost 0 bases, with 8 bases between them. The CDR3 DNA sequence: TGTGCCAGTAGGGACAGCCCTAACTATGGCTACACCTTC. Protein sequence: CASRDSPNYGYTF.

The chain is built from TRBV11-2 and TRBJ2-1; TRBD2 is a possible D gene (7 bases). Germline lookup yields CDR1 SGHAT and CDR2 FQNNGV. The CDR3 covers 15 residues. The ends were cut back, 2 bases at V and 2 bases at J, with 10 bases in the middle. The CDR3 region has the DNA TGTGCCAGCAGCTTAATAGGGGGGGCCTACAATGAGCAGTTCTTC. Translation: CASSLIGGAYNEQFF.

The J gene is TRBJ1-2, the V gene TRBV14, with TRBD1 matching 9 bases. The germline CDR1 and CDR2 sequences are SGHDN and FVKESK. The CDR3 has 13 residues. Losses at the gene ends were 6 bases for V and 5 bases for J; bases not matched to a gene: 4. The CDR3 bases are TGTGCCAGCAGTCTGGACAGGGGTTATGGCTACACCTTC. Translation gives CASSLDRGYGYTF.

The chain links TRBV11-3 to TRBJ2-1; 15 nucleotides align to TRBD2. V was clipped by 5 bases and J by 7 bases; unmatched bases: 9. Germline lookup yields CDR1 SGHNT and CDR2 YENEEA. This CDR3 is 17 amino acids long. The CDR3 DNA sequence: TGTGCCAGCAGCCCCCGGACTAGCGGGGGGGCCTTAAATGAGCAGTTCTTC. The encoded protein is CASSPRTSGGALNEQFF.

The chain carries TRBV5-1 and TRBJ2-3; TRBD1 is a possible D gene (6 bases). CDR1 is SGHRS and CDR2 is YFSETQ in the germline V gene. The CDR3 consists of 15 residues. V dropped 4 bases and J dropped 6 bases, with 18 bases sitting between them. CDR3 DNA sequence: TGCGCCAGCAGCATGACAGGACTTGGAGCGGATACGCAGTATTTT. It codes for CASSMTGLGADTQYF.

The chain couples TRBV28 to TRBJ2-2, with D perhaps matching TRBD2 (6 bases). The CDR3 has 14 amino acids. Trimming left V 8 bases short and J 8 bases short, with 18 bases between. Germline CDR1 and CDR2: MDHEN and SYDVKM. DNA of the CDR3: TGTGCCAGCGTCGCGGGAAGGGGTGTAGGGGAGCTGTTTTTT. Translation: CASVAGRGVGELFF.

The rearrangement uses TRBV2 and TRBJ2-3, with 9 bases matching TRBD1. Germline V gives CDR1 SNHLY, CDR2 FYNNEI. The CDR3 spans 15 residues. V shed 8 bases, J shed 4 bases, and the junction held 10 bases outside the gene matches. CDR3: CASARSGQGADTQYF. The CDR3 DNA sequence: TGTGCCAGCGCACGGTCGGGACAGGGTGCAGATACGCAGTATTTT.

The chain carries TRBV3-1 (or the pseudogene TRBV3-2) and TRBJ1-1; TRBD1 matches at 8 bases. The CDR3 covers 12 residues. Trimming took 1 base from V and 11 from J; bases not matched to a gene: 3. CDR1 LGHDT and CDR2 YNNKEL come from the germline V gene (reference sequence). CDR3 loop: CASSQADRAAFF. CDR3 DNA: TGTGCCAGCAGCCAAGCGGACAGGGCCGCTTTCTTT.